This passage covers 15 T cell receptor beta chains from one sample sequenced in a study of graft-versus-host responses after intestinal transplantation. Antigen specificity for these receptors is unknown. Sequencing was performed with immunoSEQ multiplex PCR; in TCRdb, only in-frame clones are kept and a portion is missing. Of about 88,000 clones in the sample, less than 95% were seen once. This specimen consisted of unstimulated CD4+ T cells sorted from spleen or lymph node cells, obtained before transplant. These receptors were taken from a human donor who was the organ donor for an intestinal transplant.

A note on this clone: This specimen includes other DNA sequences encoding the same CDR3. The V call is TRBV9, the J call TRBJ2-1; a possible D gene is TRBD2 (5 bases). V lost 0 bases and J 0 bases, leaving 7 bases between the germline ends. The CDR3 contains 15 residues. Per the germline V gene, CDR1 is SGDLS and CDR2 is YYNGEE. This CDR3 reads CASSVGTGSYNEQFF. The CDR3 bases are TGTGCCAGCAGCGTAGGGACTGGCTCCTACAATGAGCAGTTCTTC.

The chain links TRBV6-1 to TRBJ2-5, with 12 bases fitting TRBD1. In germline, CDR1 is MNHNS, CDR2 SASEGT. The CDR3 is 16 residues long. The V gene end was trimmed by 4 bases and the J gene end by 2 bases; junction bases not matched to a gene: 5. For the CDR3, the DNA is TGTGCCAGCAGTGGCGGGACAGGGGGCGGACAAGAGACCCAGTACTTC. Translation gives CASSGGTGGGQETQYF.

About this clone itself: This specimen includes other DNA sequences encoding the same CDR3. This CDR3 is CASSERTGGLSNQPQHF. The CDR3 DNA is TGTGCCAGCAGTGAACGGACAGGGGGACTTAGCAATCAGCCCCAGCATTTT. This chain connects TRBV6-1 to TRBJ1-5; 10 nucleotides agree with TRBD1. This CDR3 is built from 17 residues. The ends lost 2 bases at V and 0 bases at J; junction bases unmatched: 4. CDR1 MNHNS and CDR2 SASEGT come from the germline V gene.

On this clone: A junction boundary mismatches the germline segment, possibly from a read error. The V call is TRBV6-5, the J call TRBJ1-2; D is unresolved. CDR3 size: 13 residues. From germline, CDR1 is MNHEY and CDR2 SVGAGI. The CDR3 region is CASSYSVNYGCTF. CDR3 DNA: TGTGCCAGCAGTTACTCAGTTAACTATGGCTGCACCTTC.

The genes are TRBV19 and TRBJ1-2; 7 nucleotides line up with TRBD1. Germline trimming cut 1 base from V and 4 bases from J; bases unmatched to any gene: 0. In germline, CDR1 is LNHDA, CDR2 SQIVND (reference sequence). This CDR3 has 13 amino acids. CDR3 sequence: CASSIGQGYGYTF. The CDR3 nucleotides are TGTGCCAGTAGTATAGGACAGGGCTATGGCTACACCTTC.

The chain couples TRBV30 to TRBJ1-4; 7 nucleotides agree with TRBD1. CDR3 length equals 15 residues. V lost 2 bases to trimming and J lost 6 bases; unmatched junction nucleotides: 9. Germline V gene lookup returns CDR1 GTSNPN and CDR2 SVGIG (reference sequence). Here the CDR3 DNA reads TGTGCCTGGAGTCCCACAGGGGCGCAAGATGAAAAACTGTTTTTT. Translating gives CAWSPTGAQDEKLFF.

The chain recombines TRBV11-3 with TRBJ1-1; 7 bases line up with TRBD1. CDR1 and CDR2 (germline): SGHNT, YENEEA. The V and J ends lost 4 bases and 0 bases, in that order; junction bases with no gene match: 5. This CDR3 comprises 15 residues. Written as DNA, the CDR3 is TGTGCCAGCAGCTCCGACAGGGCGCTGAACACTGAAGCTTTCTTT. This sequence encodes CASSSDRALNTEAFF.

This clone was observed once. The V and J genes are TRBV11-2 and TRBJ1-4, with D perhaps TRBD1 (5 bases). The CDR3 loop spans 14 amino acids. The germline CDR1 and CDR2 sequences are SGHAT and FQNNGV. V was pared by 3 bases and J by 8 bases, with 13 bases between. The CDR3 is CASSLSLQGEKLFF. As DNA, the CDR3 is TGTGCCAGCAGCTTGTCCCTGCAGGGAGAAAAACTGTTTTTT.

V and J are TRBV7-2 and TRBJ2-5; D is ambiguous. The CDR3 contains 14 residues. From germline, CDR1 is SGHTA and CDR2 FQGNSA. Trimming pared 2 bases from V and 0 bases from J, leaving 7 bases between. DNA of the CDR3: TGTGCCAGCAGCTTAAGTCTAAACCAAGAGACCCAGTACTTC. Translating it yields CASSLSLNQETQYF.

This chain joins TRBV15 and TRBJ1-2; D is possibly TRBD1 (5 bases). The CDR3 spans 12 residues. The germline CDR1 and CDR2 sequences are LNHNV and YYDKDF (reference sequence). Trimming left V 0 bases short and J 7 bases short, with 6 bases between. The CDR3 here is CATSRDRVGYTF. For the CDR3, the DNA is TGTGCCACCAGCAGAGACAGGGTTGGCTACACCTTC. Full variable domain (outside the CDR3, taken from reference TRBV15 and TRBJ1-2): DAMVIQNPRYQVTQFGKPVTLSCSQTLNHNVMYWYQQKSSQAPKLLFHYYDKDFNNEADTPDNFQSRRPNTSFCFLDIRSPGLGDTAMYLCATSRDRVGYTFGSGTRLTVV.

The V and J genes are TRBV7-2 and TRBJ2-5; a possible D gene is TRBD2 (6 bases). The CDR3 totals 15 residues. Germline V CDR1 and CDR2: SGHTA, FQGNSA. V was clipped by 0 bases and J by 2 bases, with 10 bases between them. DNA for the CDR3: TGTGCCAGCAGCTTAGCATCGACTAGTCAAGAGACCCAGTACTTC. This gives the protein CASSLASTSQETQYF.

The chain is built from TRBV6-5 and TRBJ2-1; D gene unclear. Germline CDR1 MNHEY, CDR2 SVGAGI. CDR3 length: 15 residues. V was trimmed by 7 bases and J by 0 bases, leaving 13 bases between them. The CDR3 DNA reads TGTGCCAGCACCCCAGATTGGAGCTCCTACAATGAGCAGTTCTTC. This sequence encodes CASTPDWSSYNEQFF.

J is TRBJ2-5 and V is TRBV11-2; 9 bases line up with TRBD1. Germline V CDR1 and CDR2: SGHAT, FQNNGV. The CDR3 extends over 15 amino acids. Losses at the gene ends were 5 bases for V and 3 bases for J; bases not matched to a gene: 7. The CDR3 DNA follows: TGTGCCAGCAGCCCACAGGGGGCCCTCGAAGAGACCCAGTACTTC. It translates to CASSPQGALEETQYF.

This clone was counted between two and nine times. The chain joins TRBV4-1 to TRBJ1-1; 7 bases fit TRBD1. The germline CDR1 and CDR2 sequences are MGHRA and YSYEKL. The CDR3 has 14 residues. V was clipped by 7 bases and J by 6 bases; unmatched bases: 11. CDR3 DNA: TGCGCCAGCAATTCTGCGGACAGGAGGGCTGAAGCTTTCTTT. This gives the protein CASNSADRRAEAFF.

J is TRBJ2-5 and V is TRBV18, with D hard to call. Germline loops: CDR1 KGHSH, CDR2 LQKENI. Trimming shortened V by 2 bases and J by 4 bases, and 11 bases separated the two germline ends. The CDR3 loop spans 14 amino acids. The CDR3 sequence: CASSPSASRETQYF. DNA for the CDR3: TGTGCCAGCTCACCATCCGCGTCCCGAGAGACCCAGTACTTC.